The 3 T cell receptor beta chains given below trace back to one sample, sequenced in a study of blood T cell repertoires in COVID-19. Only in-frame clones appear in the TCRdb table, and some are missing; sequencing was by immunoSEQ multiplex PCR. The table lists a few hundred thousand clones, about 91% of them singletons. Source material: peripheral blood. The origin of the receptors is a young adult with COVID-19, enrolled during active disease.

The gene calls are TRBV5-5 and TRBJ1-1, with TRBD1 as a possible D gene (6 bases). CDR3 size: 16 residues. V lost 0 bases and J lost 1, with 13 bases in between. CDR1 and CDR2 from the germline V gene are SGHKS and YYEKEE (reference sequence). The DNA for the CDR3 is TGTGCCAGCAGCTTGGCCGGGGGGCTGGGGAACACTGAAGCTTTCTTT. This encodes CASSLAGGLGNTEAFF.

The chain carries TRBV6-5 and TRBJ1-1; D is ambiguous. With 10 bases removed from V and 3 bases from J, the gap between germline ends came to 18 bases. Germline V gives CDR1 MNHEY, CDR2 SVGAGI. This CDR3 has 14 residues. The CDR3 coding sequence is TGTGCCACCTCAGTTACATCTGTTTACACTGAAGCTTTCTTT. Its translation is CATSVTSVYTEAFF.

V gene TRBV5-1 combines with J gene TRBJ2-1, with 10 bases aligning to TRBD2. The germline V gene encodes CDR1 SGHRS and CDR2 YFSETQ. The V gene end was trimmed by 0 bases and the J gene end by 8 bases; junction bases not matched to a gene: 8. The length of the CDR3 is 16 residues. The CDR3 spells CASSLAPASGSDEQFF. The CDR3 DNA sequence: TGCGCCAGCAGCTTGGCCCCGGCTAGCGGGAGTGATGAGCAGTTCTTC.